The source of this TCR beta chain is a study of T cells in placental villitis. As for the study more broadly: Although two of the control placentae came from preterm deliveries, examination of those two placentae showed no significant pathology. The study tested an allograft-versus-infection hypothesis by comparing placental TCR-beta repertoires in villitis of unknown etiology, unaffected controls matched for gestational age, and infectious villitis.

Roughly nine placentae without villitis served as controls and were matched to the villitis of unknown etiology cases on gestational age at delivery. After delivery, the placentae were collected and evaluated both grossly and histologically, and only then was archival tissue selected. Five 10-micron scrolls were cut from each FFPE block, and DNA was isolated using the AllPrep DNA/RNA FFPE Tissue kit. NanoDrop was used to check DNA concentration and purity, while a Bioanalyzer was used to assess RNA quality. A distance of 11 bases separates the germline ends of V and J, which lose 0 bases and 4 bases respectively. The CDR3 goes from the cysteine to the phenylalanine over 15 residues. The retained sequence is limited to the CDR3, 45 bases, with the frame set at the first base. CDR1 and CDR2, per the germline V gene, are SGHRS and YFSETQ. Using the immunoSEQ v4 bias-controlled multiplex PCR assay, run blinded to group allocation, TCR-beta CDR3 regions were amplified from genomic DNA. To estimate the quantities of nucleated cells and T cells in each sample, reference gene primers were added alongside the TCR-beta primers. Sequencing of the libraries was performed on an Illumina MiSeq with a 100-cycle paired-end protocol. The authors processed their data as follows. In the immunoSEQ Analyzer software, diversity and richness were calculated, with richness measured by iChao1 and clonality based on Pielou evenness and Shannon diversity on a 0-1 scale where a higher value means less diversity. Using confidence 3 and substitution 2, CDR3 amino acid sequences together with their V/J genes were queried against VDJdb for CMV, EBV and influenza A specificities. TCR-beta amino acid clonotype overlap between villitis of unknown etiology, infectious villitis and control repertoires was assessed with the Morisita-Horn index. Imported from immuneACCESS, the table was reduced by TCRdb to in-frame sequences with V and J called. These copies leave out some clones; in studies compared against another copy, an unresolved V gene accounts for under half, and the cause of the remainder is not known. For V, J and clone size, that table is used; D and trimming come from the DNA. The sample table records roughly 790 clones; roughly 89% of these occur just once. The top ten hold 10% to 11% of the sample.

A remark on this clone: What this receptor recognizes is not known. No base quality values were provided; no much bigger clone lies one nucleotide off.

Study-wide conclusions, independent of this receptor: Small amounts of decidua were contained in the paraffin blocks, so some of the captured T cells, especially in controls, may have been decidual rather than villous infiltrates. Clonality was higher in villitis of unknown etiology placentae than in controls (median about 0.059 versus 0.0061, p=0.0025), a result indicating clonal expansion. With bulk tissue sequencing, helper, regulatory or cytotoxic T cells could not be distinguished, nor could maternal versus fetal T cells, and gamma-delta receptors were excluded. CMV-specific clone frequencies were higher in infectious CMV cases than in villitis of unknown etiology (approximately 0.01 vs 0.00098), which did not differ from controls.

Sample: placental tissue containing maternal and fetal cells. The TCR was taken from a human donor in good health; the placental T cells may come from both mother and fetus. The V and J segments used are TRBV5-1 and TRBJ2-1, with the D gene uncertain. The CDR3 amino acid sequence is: CASSLELMGYNEQFF. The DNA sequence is TGCGCCAGCAGCTTGGAATTGATGGGTTACAATGAGCAGTTCTTC.